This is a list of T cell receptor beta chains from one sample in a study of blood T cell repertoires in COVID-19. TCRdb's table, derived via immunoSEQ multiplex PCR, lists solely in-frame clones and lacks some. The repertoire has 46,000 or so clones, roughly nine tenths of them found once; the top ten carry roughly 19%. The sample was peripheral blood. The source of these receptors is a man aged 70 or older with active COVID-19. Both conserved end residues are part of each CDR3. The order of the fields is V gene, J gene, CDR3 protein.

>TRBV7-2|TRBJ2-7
CASSLSFSGAGGSYEQYF
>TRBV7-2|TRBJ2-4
CASSLAQTIAKNIQYF
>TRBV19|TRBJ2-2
CASGRRGGWAGELFF
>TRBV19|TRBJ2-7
CASSVNRGPYEQYF
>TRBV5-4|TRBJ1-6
CASSLDRASNSPLHF
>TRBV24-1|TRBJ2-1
CATSDYGGGPGNEQFF
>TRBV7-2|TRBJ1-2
CASSYYRDNGYTF
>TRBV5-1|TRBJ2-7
CASSSTFSSYEQYF
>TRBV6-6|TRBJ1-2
CASSYGGYTF
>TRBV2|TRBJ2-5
CASGGGGPETQYF
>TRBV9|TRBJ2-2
CASSARGGQAGELFF
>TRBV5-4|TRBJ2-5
CASSRRLATETQYF
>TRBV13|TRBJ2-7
CASSPVGREVSYEQYF
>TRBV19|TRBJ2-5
CASSTPAGSQYF
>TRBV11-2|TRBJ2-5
CASSLEPGVTTQYF
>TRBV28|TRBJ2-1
CASSTMASYNEQFF
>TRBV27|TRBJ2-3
CASARLLAGVRDTQYF
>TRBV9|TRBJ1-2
CASREQGLGGYTF
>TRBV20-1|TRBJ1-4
CSASGDRGRKLFF
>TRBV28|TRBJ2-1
CASSPMAGSSNNEQFF
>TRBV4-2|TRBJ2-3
CASSSRLAAYTDTQYF
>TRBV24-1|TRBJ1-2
CATSEGLGPFHGNYGYTF
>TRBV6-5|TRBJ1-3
CATRRGDSGNTIYF
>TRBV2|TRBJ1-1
CASRHRDRHMNTEAFF
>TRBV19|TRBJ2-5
CASSIAPIGAEETQYF
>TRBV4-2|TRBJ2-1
CASSHLAGSSYNEQFF
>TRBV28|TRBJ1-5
CASSSYQGNNQPQHF
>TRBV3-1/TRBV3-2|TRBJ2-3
CASSQEGYLAGATDTQYF
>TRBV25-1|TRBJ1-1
CASRDISNGEAFF
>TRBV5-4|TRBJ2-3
CASSAGTGLLDTDTQYF
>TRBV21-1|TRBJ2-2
CASSKVEGNTSGGNTGELFF
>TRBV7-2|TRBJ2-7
CASSLALAGSYEQYF
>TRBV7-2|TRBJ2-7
CASSLGGREQYF
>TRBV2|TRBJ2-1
CASGVAGEQFF
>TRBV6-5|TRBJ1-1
CASSYLRNTEAFF
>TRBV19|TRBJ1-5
CASSNLVQAFGNQPQHF
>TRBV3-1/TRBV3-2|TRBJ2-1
CASSPLGVRGGYNEQFF
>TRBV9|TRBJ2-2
CASGGRASGRTGELFF
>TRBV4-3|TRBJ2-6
CASSQFAGGGGANVLTF
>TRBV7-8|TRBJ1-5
CASSLSPTLEPQHF
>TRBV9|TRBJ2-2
CATRRGLTGELFF
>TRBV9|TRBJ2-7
CASSPGQGYEQYF
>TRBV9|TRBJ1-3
CASSGRTGDSGNTIYF
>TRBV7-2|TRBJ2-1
CASSWPRSQNEQFF
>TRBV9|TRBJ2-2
CASSVVSGSFGELFF
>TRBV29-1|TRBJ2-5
CSGVGRDQETQYF
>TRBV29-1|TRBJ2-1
CSVEVGGTDLYNEQFF
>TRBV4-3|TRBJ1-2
CASSQAVPSNYGYTF
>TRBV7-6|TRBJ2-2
CASSLGQGGELFF
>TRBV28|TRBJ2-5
CASSLWAGSRTQYF
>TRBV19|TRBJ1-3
CARFLTGQGAKCRTGNTIYF
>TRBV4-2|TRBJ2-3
CASSQLAGSTTDTQYF
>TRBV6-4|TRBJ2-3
CASSPRAASTDTQYF
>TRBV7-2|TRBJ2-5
CASSLAPSSGGRTQYF